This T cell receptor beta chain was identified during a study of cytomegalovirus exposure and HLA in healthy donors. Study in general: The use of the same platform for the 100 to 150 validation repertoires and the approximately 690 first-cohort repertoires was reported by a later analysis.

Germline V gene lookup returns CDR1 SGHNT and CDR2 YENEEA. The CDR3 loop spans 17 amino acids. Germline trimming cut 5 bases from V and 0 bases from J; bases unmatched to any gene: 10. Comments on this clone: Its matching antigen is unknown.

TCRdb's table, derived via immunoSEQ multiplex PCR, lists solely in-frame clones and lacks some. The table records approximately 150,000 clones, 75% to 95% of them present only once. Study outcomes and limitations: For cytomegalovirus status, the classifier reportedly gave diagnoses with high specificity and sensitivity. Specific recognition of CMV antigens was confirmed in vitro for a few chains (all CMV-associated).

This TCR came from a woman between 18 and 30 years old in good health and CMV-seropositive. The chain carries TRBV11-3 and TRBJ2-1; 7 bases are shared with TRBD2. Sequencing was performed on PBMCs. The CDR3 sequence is CASSGGRREGSYNEQFF. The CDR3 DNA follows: TGTGCCAGCAGCGGAGGGAGAAGGGAGGGCTCCTACAATGAGCAGTTCTTC.